This record concerns one T cell receptor (beta chain) sequence. This clonotype has more than one count but fewer than ten. Its recognized antigen is unknown. Per-nucleotide qualities are absent, and no much larger clonotype sits a single base away. The library was generated by 5' RACE. The sample was run on an Illumina HiSeq 2000. A universal primer binding site was added through template switching, and the final cDNA carried a unique molecular identifier so that TCR cDNA molecules could be counted accurately. Specific primers in the conserved constant-segment region were used to synthesize first-strand cDNA for the TCR alpha and beta chains. To control for contamination, each cDNA library was double barcoded with a SMART-Mk sample barcode plus Illumina barcodes. TruSeq adapter sequences and Illumina sample barcodes were added in two successive PCR steps. TCR alpha and beta cDNA libraries were sequenced on the Illumina HiSeq platform with custom primers. Per the authors' processing: MiGEC processed the raw reads to extract unique molecular identifiers, while MiXCR was used to determine the CDR3 positions. For each individual, recombination models were inferred using an EM algorithm with the repgenHMM and IGoR tools. The tcR package in R was used for shared clonotype analysis, with sharing normalized by the product of cloneset sizes. Out-of-frame nonproductive sequences were analyzed to study raw recombination free of thymic and clonal selection effects. TCRdb's own reprocessing of the public reads used fastp at Q25 and MiXCR and kept productive beta chains. Under each unique CDR3 protein, matching rows form one entry showing the most common genes and DNA. These V and J calls originate from TCRdb's pipeline instead of the authors' own analysis. This sample holds under 300,000 distinct CDR3 sequences; approximately 8.6% were observed only once. The ten largest clones take up less than 4% of the sample.

The data derive from a study of identical twins (dated by TCRdb to between 2015 and 2016). Regarding the study in general: To test whether fetal clonotypes persist, the study used deep sequencing on TCR alpha and beta repertoires from monozygotic twins, unrelated adults of various ages, and cord blood. To rule out contamination, the twin experiments were replicated at different times with different library preparation protocols. The study at large found these results: Recombination models systematically underestimated out-of-frame TCR alpha sharing in monozygotic twins but agreed with sharing between unrelated individuals. Because the same donors could not be followed over many years, conclusions were based on cross-sectional statistical analysis. Zero-insertion analyses could be partly confounded by invariant T cells such as MAIT and iNKT, though diverse VJ usage argued against such confounding for most clonotypes. Compared with coincidental sharing between unrelated individuals, out-of-frame TCR alpha sequences shared between twins had an excess of sequences with low generation probability. Excess twin sharing in beta out-of-frame sequences was weaker because fewer shared sequences lowered the signal-to-noise ratio. Fewer insertions were carried by abundant cord blood beta clonotypes, a similar but weaker trend appeared in young adult naive repertoires, and no such trend appeared in memory repertoires.

The CDR3, cysteine through phenylalanine, is 13 amino acids long. The retained sequence is limited to the CDR3, 39 bases, with the frame set at the first base. Germline trimming amounts to 8 bases on V and 3 bases on J, with 4 as the count of junction bases outside the gene matches. The germline V gene (reference sequence) gives CDR1 as SEHNR and CDR2 as FQNEAQ. Only healthy Caucasian donors were included. The twin cohort comprised three pairs of female monozygotic twins, all aged roughly 18 to 29 years. CD4+ and CD8+ T cell populations were isolated with positive isolation kits from Invitrogen. These same records also appear under a second study, on yellow fever vaccine responses in identical twins. The second paper further reports: The T cell response to vaccination in identical twins was reported by the authors to appear partly convergent and partly personalized. In the study, vaccine-responding T cell clones were precisely tracked in identical twins.

Input material: CD8+ T cells sorted from blood. The chain is encoded by TRBV7-9 joined to TRBJ2-1; TRBD2 agrees with 7 junctional bases. The clonotype comes from a woman in her late teens or twenties in good health. The CDR3 region: CASGTILYNEQFF. The nucleotide sequence is TGTGCCAGCGGGACTATCCTCTACAATGAGCAGTTCTTC.